The 4 T cell receptor beta chains below were found in one sample sequenced in a study of regulatory T cells in long-lasting Graves disease. Both iRepertoire HTBI primers and Arm-PCR of CDR3 regions were used to build the TCR beta libraries. Using its own MiXCR run on the multiplex PCR reads, TCRdb lists one record per CDR3 protein. The profile shows about 450,000 distinct CDR3 sequences, over 15% of them singletons. Described time point: newly diagnosed GD, antithyroid drugs for less than 3 months. Extracted PBMC RNA gave rise to the TCR library. These data also featured in a second study, about T cells in Graves' hyperthyroidism and ophthalmopathy.

Sequencing used peripheral blood mononuclear cells (PBMCs), obtained at new diagnosis, from a patient treated with antithyroid drugs. All receptors derive from a woman aged 25 to 39 with Graves disease.

This clonotype was seen many times. The V gene is TRBV5-6, the J gene TRBJ1-5, with D unclear. V was cut by 4 bases and J by 4 bases, with 15 bases left in between. This CDR3 region has 15 residues. The germline CDR1 and CDR2 sequences are SGHDT and YYEEEE. The CDR3 loop is CASSRIGDPNQPQHF. The CDR3 DNA reads as TGTGCCAGCAGCCGCATTGGAGACCCGAATCAGCCCCAGCATTTT.

This clonotype appeared many times. The genes are TRBV6-1 and TRBJ2-7; no reliable D call. The germline V gene encodes CDR1 MNHNS and CDR2 SASEGT. This CDR3 contains 15 residues. The ends were cut back, 5 bases at V and 3 bases at J, with 17 bases in the middle. CDR3: CASSNRHRQDYEQYF. CDR3 DNA: TGTGCCAGCAGTAACCGACACCGCCAGGACTACGAGCAGTACTTC.

This clonotype was counted between two and nine times. This sequence joins TRBV10-3 and TRBJ1-1, with 7 bases matching TRBD1. The V segment lost 0 bases and the J segment 1 base; nucleotides outside the gene matches: 2. This CDR3 contains 15 residues. The germline V gene encodes CDR1 ENHRY and CDR2 SYGVKD. The chain's CDR3 is CAISESGTENTEAFF. The CDR3 DNA sequence: TGTGCCATCAGTGAGTCCGGGACAGAGAACACTGAAGCTTTCTTT.

This clonotype was counted a few times. The CDR3 DNA reads as TGTGCCAGCAGACAGGGGCGGGAGACCTCCTACGAGCAGTACTTC. Translation gives CASRQGRETSYEQYF. The gene calls are TRBV2 and TRBJ2-7, with D perhaps assigned TRBD1 or TRBD2 (7 bases each). The V and J ends lost 6 bases and 0 bases respectively, with 15 bases between them. The germline V gene has CDR1 SNHLY and CDR2 FYNNEI. This CDR3 has 15 residues. Looking up the rest from reference TRBV2 and TRBJ2-7 gives the full variable domain: EPEVTQTPSHQVTQMGQEVILRCVPISNHLYFYWYRQILGQKVEFLVSFYNNEISEKSEIFDDQFSVERPDGSNFTLKIRSTKLEDSAMYFCASRQGRETSYEQYFGPGTRLTVT.